The clone carrying this T cell receptor beta chain was counted ten times or more. The target antigen is unknown. The entry originates in a study of beta chain features in type 1 diabetes. Study-level points and caveats: Type 1 diabetes patients had TCRB CDR3s that were shorter (moderately but significantly so) in all four CD4+ subsets.

Sequencing targeted expressed TCRB transcripts, as all isolated RNA had been reverse transcribed. Sequencing used immunoSEQ multiplex PCR; TCRdb keeps in-frame clones, though not all of them. The top ten hold roughly 2.6% of the sample, which has 100,000 to 150,000 clones, roughly 17% seen once. The sequencing input was central memory CD4+ T cells from blood. The clonotype comes from a man aged 18 to 35 with type 1 diabetes.

In nucleotides, the CDR3 is TGTGCCAGCAGCCGTCCTCCAGGCACAGATACGCAGTATTTT. This sequence encodes CASSRPPGTDTQYF. The chain recombines TRBV7-2 with TRBJ2-3; D is unresolved. The V gene's germline CDR1 is SGHTA and CDR2 FQGNSA. CDR3 size: 14 residues. With 5 bases removed from V and 1 base from J, the gap between germline ends came to 10 bases.